This T cell receptor beta chain was observed in a study of cytomegalovirus exposure and HLA in healthy donors. This clone showed up just a few times. The CDR3 is 14 residues long. Germline CDR1 is SNHLY and CDR2 is FYNNEI. The V end was cut by 11 bases, the J end by 4 bases, with 18 bases between. Use of 60 Vbeta and 13 Jbeta primers characterized the PCR. The method was immunoSEQ multiplex PCR; TCRdb's version includes in-frame clones alone and lacks a portion of them. The sample shows about 180,000 clones, about 80% of them seen only once. The receptor was derived from a man aged 55 to 69 in good health and CMV-seronegative. Source material: PBMCs. The V gene is TRBV2, the J gene TRBJ2-1; TRBD2 is a possible D gene (7 bases). CDR3 protein: CAEGEGTTYNEQFF. CDR3 nucleotides: TGTGCCGAGGGGGAGGGGACGACATACAATGAGCAGTTCTTC.